The rows below give T cell receptor beta chains drawn from one sample of a study of CD4+ T cells in melanoma. This table comes from immunoSEQ multiplex PCR, and its TCRdb copy is limited to in-frame clones, with some not included. In the table there are about 10,000 clones, 75% to 80% of which are singletons. Sequencing input: cells from a culture (not recorded whether cultured in vitro). These receptors were taken from a human donor with melanoma. Each CDR3 is given with its conserved first and last residue. The D gene is left open where the match is weak. Clone size appears in some rows only: once, few, many, or a class for an expanded clone.

j_gene | d_gene | v_gene | abundance | CDR3nt | CDR3aa
TRBJ2-5 | NA | TRBV7-6 | NA | TGTGCCAGCAGCCCCCTCGTGGCATTCGGGACCCAGTACTTC | CASSPLVAFGTQYF
TRBJ2-3 | NA | TRBV4-1 | NA | TGCGCCAGCAGCCGGGGAGGGGGGCCAGATACGCAGTATTTT | CASSRGGGPDTQYF
TRBJ1-4 | NA | TRBV15 | NA | TGTGCCACCAGCATCCCCCCCGGGACGAGGGGGGAAAAACTGTTTTTT | CATSIPPGTRGEKLFF
TRBJ2-5 | NA | TRBV7-8 | NA | TGTGCCAGCAGCTTACGGTTGGGGGCCAAGACCCAGTACTTC | CASSLRLGAKTQYF
TRBJ2-6 | NA | TRBV27 | NA | TGTGCCAGCAGTCCCTCGGGATCTGGGGCCAACGTCCTGACTTTC | CASSPSGSGANVLTF
TRBJ1-2 | NA | TRBV7-2 | NA | TGTGCCAGCAGCTTAGCGCCTCAAGGGAATGGCTACACCTTC | CASSLAPQGNGYTF
TRBJ2-7 | NA | TRBV7-6 | medium-sized | TGTGCCAGCAGCTTATTCCCAGGGGATCGCTACGAGCAGTACTTC | CASSLFPGDRYEQYF
TRBJ1-1 | NA | TRBV29-1 | NA | TGCAGCGTTGGAGGGGGGGCTCGAACTGAAGCTTTCTTT | CSVGGGARTEAFF
TRBJ1-1 | NA | TRBV10-3 | few | TGTGCCATCAGTGAAGGAGCAGGAGCTTTCTTT | CAISEGAGAFF
TRBJ2-1 | TRBD1 | TRBV7-8 | NA | TGTGCCAGCAGCCCCCCCAGGGGGTCCCTCTACAATGAGCAGTTCTTC | CASSPPRGSLYNEQFF
TRBJ1-4 | NA | TRBV5-6 | few | TGTGCCAGCAGCTTCAGACAGCTGTTTTTT | CASSFRQLFF
TRBJ2-1 | TRBD1 | TRBV5-1 | NA | TGCGCCAGCAGCGCATCGACAGGGGCGGTCGGTGAGCAGTTCTTC | CASSASTGAVGEQFF
TRBJ2-7 | NA | TRBV7-7 | NA | TGTGCCAGCAGCCTTTCGCAGAGCTCCTACGAGCAGTACTTC | CASSLSQSSYEQYF
TRBJ1-2 | TRBD1 | TRBV6-5 | NA | TGTGCCAGCAGCCGGACAGGGACTAACTATGGCTACACCTTC | CASSRTGTNYGYTF
TRBJ1-1 | TRBD1 | TRBV5-1 | few | TGCGCCAGCAGCGTGCAGGGGGAAAAGAACACTGAAGCTTTCTTT | CASSVQGEKNTEAFF
TRBJ1-4 | TRBD1 | TRBV5-6 | NA | TGTGCCAGCAGCTTTCTGGGACAGGGTCGTGAAAAACTGTTTTTT | CASSFLGQGREKLFF
TRBJ1-4 | TRBD1 | TRBV2 | NA | TGTGCCAGCAGCGGGACAGGGAGAAATGAAAAACTGTTTTTT | CASSGTGRNEKLFF
TRBJ2-7 | NA | TRBV2 | NA | TGTGCCAGCAGGTATGACAGTAGCTCCTACGAGCAGTACTTC | CASRYDSSSYEQYF
TRBJ1-2 | NA | TRBV11-3 | once | TGTGCCAGCAGCTTAGTTTATCGGGGGCTCGGCTATGGCTACACCTTC | CASSLVYRGLGYGYTF
TRBJ1-3 | NA | TRBV4-1 | NA | TGCGCCAGCAGCCAAGATCCGGGGCCTGGAAACACCATATATTTT | CASSQDPGPGNTIYF
TRBJ1-1 | TRBD1 | TRBV27 | few | TGTGCCAGCTCCCCGGGGGACAGGGTAAGGGGCACTGAAGCTTTCTTT | CASSPGDRVRGTEAFF
TRBJ1-2 | NA | TRBV15 | NA | TGTGCCACCAGCAGAGCTAACTATGGCTACACCTTC | CATSRANYGYTF
TRBJ2-2 | NA | TRBV4-1 | once | TGCGCCAGCAGCCGACGCATCCTGATGCAGGGCTACACCGGGGAGCTGTTTTTT | CASSRRILMQGYTGELFF
TRBJ2-5 | TRBD2 | TRBV19 | medium-sized | TGTGCCAGTAGTATAGGACTAGCGGGGGGGATCAAGACCCAGTACTTC | CASSIGLAGGIKTQYF
TRBJ1-5 | NA | TRBV5-1 | few | TGCGCCAGCAGCTTCGGGGTAAATCAGCCCCAGCATTTT | CASSFGVNQPQHF
TRBJ2-5 | TRBD1 | TRBV3-1/TRBV3-2 | NA | TGTGCCAGCAGCCATCGCAGACAGGGGCAAGAGACCCAGTACTTC | CASSHRRQGQETQYF
TRBJ1-1 | TRBD1 | TRBV5-4 | medium-sized | TGTGCCAGCCACAGGGGGCCCACTGAAGCTTTCTTT | CASHRGPTEAFF
TRBJ2-6 | NA | TRBV19 | NA | TGTGCCAGTAGGTTGGTGGGGGGGGCGGATTCTGGGGCCAACGTCCTGACTTTC | CASRLVGGADSGANVLTF
TRBJ2-7 | NA | TRBV5-1 | NA | TGCGCCAGCAGCTTGGAGCTAAAGGCCAGGGCCCACGAGCAGTACTTC | CASSLELKARAHEQYF
TRBJ2-7 | TRBD2 | TRBV2 | once | TGTGCCAGCAGTGAGGCGGGGGTCCCTTCCTACGAGCAGTACTTC | CASSEAGVPSYEQYF
TRBJ2-7 | TRBD2 | TRBV30 | NA | TGTGCCTGGAGTGCCCCCCGGGGGAGGGAAGCCTACGAGCAGTACTTC | CAWSAPRGREAYEQYF
TRBJ1-6 | NA | TRBV5-1 | NA | TGCGCCAGCAGGCCGGGACACAATAATTCACCCCTCCACTTT | CASRPGHNNSPLHF
TRBJ1-6 | NA | TRBV7-9 | once | TGTGCCAGCAGCTTAGCGAACCTAAATTCACCCCTCCACTTT | CASSLANLNSPLHF
TRBJ2-7 | NA | TRBV29-1 | NA | TGCAGCGTTGATCACGGGTTCGGACAGTACTTC | CSVDHGFGQYF
TRBJ2-7 | TRBD1 | TRBV7-2 | NA | TGTGCCAGCAGCTCGGACAGGGGAAGATACGAGCAGTACTTC | CASSSDRGRYEQYF
TRBJ1-1 | NA | TRBV29-1 | few | TGCAGCGTTTTTAAGGGAAGGGCTTTCTTT | CSVFKGRAFF
TRBJ2-1 | NA | TRBV11-1 | few | TGTGCCAGCAGCTTGACTAGTAGCTTAGATCTTCAGTTCTTC | CASSLTSSLDLQFF
TRBJ1-6 | NA | TRBV25-1 | NA | TGTGCCAGCAGTGATGACAGGTCCGGTTCACCCCTCCACTTT | CASSDDRSGSPLHF
TRBJ1-1 | NA | TRBV5-1 | NA | TGCGCCAGCAAAGGGGGGGCTGAAGCTTTCTTT | CASKGGAEAFF
TRBJ2-7 | TRBD2 | TRBV5-1 | NA | TGCGCCAGCAGATCGGAGCGGGGGAGACCAAGTGACGAGCAGTACTTC | CASRSERGRPSDEQYF
TRBJ2-2 | NA | TRBV9 | once | TGTGCCAGCAGCGTAGCCGGGGACTCTTCGCGGACCGGGGAGCTGTTTTTT | CASSVAGDSSRTGELFF
TRBJ2-1 | TRBD1 | TRBV2 | once | TGTGCCAGCCGCCGGGACAGGGGGCCCTATGAGCAGTTCTTC | CASRRDRGPYEQFF
TRBJ2-7 | NA | TRBV6-5 | NA | TGTGCCAGCAGCCCGTCCGAAAGCTCCTACGAGCAGTACTTC | CASSPSESSYEQYF
TRBJ2-5 | NA | TRBV2 | NA | TGTGCCAGCAGTGAGAGGTCCCGGGAGGAGACCCAGTACTTC | CASSERSREETQYF
TRBJ2-3 | NA | TRBV5-4 | NA | TGTGCCAGCAGCTTGGAAACAGGAAGGCAGTATTTT | CASSLETGRQYF
TRBJ1-1 | NA | TRBV5-1 | once | TGCGCCAACAGCTTGGTTCCCGGGGGAATCACTGAAGCTTTCTTT | CANSLVPGGITEAFF
TRBJ2-1 | NA | TRBV19 | NA | TGTGCCACCAGAGGGATTTTTCAGGGGATCAATGAGCAGTTCTTC | CATRGIFQGINEQFF
TRBJ2-3 | NA | TRBV14 | NA | TGTGCCAGCAGCCCCCTTGGCACAGATACGCAGTATTTT | CASSPLGTDTQYF
TRBJ1-5 | NA | TRBV6-6 | NA | TGTGCCAGCAGTTACAGGGAGAAGGGAAATCAGCCCCAGCATTTT | CASSYREKGNQPQHF
TRBJ2-7 | TRBD1 | TRBV5-1 | NA | TGCGCCAGCAGCCCGGAGCTTGCCGGGACAGGGGAGGACGAGCAGTACTTC | CASSPELAGTGEDEQYF
TRBJ2-5 | NA | TRBV25-1 | NA | TGTGCCAGCCAACCCCCCTGGCAGCAGGAGACCCAGTACTTC | CASQPPWQQETQYF
TRBJ1-2 | TRBD1 | TRBV5-1 | NA | TGCGCCAGCAGCGGAGCATCGACAGGGGCTGGCTATGGCTACACCTTC | CASSGASTGAGYGYTF
TRBJ1-2 | NA | TRBV19 | NA | TGTGCCAGTAGTATAGCTAGCGGCTATGGCTACACCTTC | CASSIASGYGYTF
TRBJ2-5 | TRBD1 | TRBV7-8 | NA | TGTGCCAGCAGCTTAGGACAGGGGGCGAGGGAGACCCAGTACTTC | CASSLGQGARETQYF
TRBJ2-7 | NA | TRBV2 | NA | TGTGCCAGCAGTGAAGAGGTGGGACCCACCTACGAGCAGTACTTC | CASSEEVGPTYEQYF